The 32 T cell receptor beta chains given below trace back to one sample, sequenced in a study of T cells in Graves' hyperthyroidism and ophthalmopathy. Template material for amplifying TCR beta CDR3 regions consisted of RNA transcripts. An initial round of RT-PCR targeting the TCR CDR3 relied on the HTBI primer set. TCRdb re-derived calls from the multiplex PCR reads in MiXCR, one entry per CDR3 protein. The sample lists 300,000 to 450,000 distinct CDR3 sequences; 15% to 18% were seen once. Sequenced: blood. These receptors were collected from a woman between 18 and 29 years old with Graves' hyperthyroidism that later progressed to Graves' ophthalmopathy.

This clonotype showed up many times. The chain uses TRBV2 and TRBJ1-2; 7 bases are a match to TRBD1. Losses at the gene ends were 2 bases for V and 4 bases for J; bases not matched to a gene: 4. Germline V gene data show CDR1 as SNHLY and CDR2 as FYNNEI. The CDR3 sequence is 14 residues long. CDR3 loop: CASSEQGGSYGYTF. The CDR3 nucleotides are TGTGCCAGCAGTGAACAGGGGGGCAGCTATGGCTACACCTTC.

This clonotype came up a few times. The chain couples TRBV5-1 to TRBJ2-3, with D possibly TRBD2 on 6 matching bases. Trimming shortened V by 0 bases and J by 6 bases, and 17 bases separated the two germline ends. The CDR3 runs 16 residues. CDR1 and CDR2 from the germline V gene are SGHRS and YFSETQ. The CDR3 protein is CASSLAVGGGSDTQYF. CDR3 DNA: TGCGCCAGCAGCTTGGCTGTGGGAGGAGGATCTGATACGCAGTATTTT.

Many counts were recorded for this clonotype. The V and J genes are TRBV11-3 and TRBJ2-1; 9 bases are shared with TRBD2. V trimming: 5 bases; J trimming: 9 bases; junction bases outside the gene matches: 11. This CDR3 is 15 amino acids long. Germline V gene lookup returns CDR1 SGHNT and CDR2 YENEEA. DNA of the CDR3: TGTGCCAGCAGCCCAGAGACAGGGACTAGCTTTGAGCAGTTCTTC. This gives the protein CASSPETGTSFEQFF. Complete variable domain (other parts from reference TRBV11-3 and TRBJ2-1): EAGVVQSPRYKIIEKKQPVAFWCNPISGHNTLYWYLQNLGQGPELLIRYENEEAVDDSQLPKDRFSAERLKGVDSTLKIQPAELGDSAVYLCASSPETGTSFEQFFGPGTRLTVL.

This clonotype was counted ten times or more. The CDR3 is CASSLDPTRVVDNEQFF. The CDR3 coding sequence is TGCGCCAGCAGCTTGGACCCGACTAGAGTCGTGGACAATGAGCAGTTCTTC. This chain connects TRBV5-1 to TRBJ2-1; TRBD2 might be the D (6 bases). The ends were cut back, 0 bases at V and 5 bases at J, with 18 bases in the middle. This CDR3 is 17 amino acids long. Germline values: CDR1 SGHRS, CDR2 YFSETQ.

This clonotype was found a few times. The chain uses TRBV4-1 and TRBJ2-3, with D possibly matching TRBD2 (5 bases). The V end was cut by 1 base, the J end by 2 bases, with 16 bases between. Germline CDR1 MGHRA, CDR2 YSYEKL. CDR3 length: 17 residues. This chain's CDR3 is CASSQVGGWDTTDTQYF. Written as DNA, the CDR3 is TGCGCCAGCAGCCAAGTCGGCGGGTGGGATACCACAGATACGCAGTATTTT.

This clonotype was picked up many times. This sequence joins TRBV28 and TRBJ2-7, with TRBD2 matching over 10 bases. With V trimmed by 5 bases and J by 3 bases, 7 bases remained unmatched. The CDR3 extends over 15 amino acids. Germline CDR1 and CDR2: MDHEN and SYDVKM. The CDR3 loop reads CASSPPGTSDYEQYF. In DNA, the CDR3 is TGTGCCAGCAGTCCCCCCGGGACTAGCGACTACGAGCAGTACTTC.

This clonotype was counted a few times. The chain carries TRBV6-1 and TRBJ1-1, with D uncertain. There are 13 residues in the CDR3. Germline V CDR1 and CDR2: MNHNS, SASEGT. The germline V and J ends were trimmed by 8 bases and 4 bases, with 14 bases remaining between them. CDR3 bases: TGTGCCAGCTTGGGAGTTTGGGGCACTGAAGCTTTCTTT. It specifies CASLGVWGTEAFF.

At least ten counts were recorded for this clonotype. The CDR3 here is CASSPPGLATDYEQYF. The CDR3 DNA is TGTGCCAGCTCACCACCGGGACTAGCGACCGACTACGAGCAGTACTTC. This chain connects TRBV18 to TRBJ2-7; TRBD2 aligns across 10 bases. The CDR3 is 16 residues long. Germline V CDR1 and CDR2: KGHSH, LQKENI. The V segment lost 0 bases and the J segment 3 bases; nucleotides outside the gene matches: 5.

This clonotype came up many times. This sequence joins TRBV11-2 and TRBJ2-2; 12 bases match TRBD2. Looked up from germline, CDR1 is SGHAT and CDR2 is FQNNGV. With 2 bases clipped from V and 6 bases from J, the junction kept 10 bases outside the gene matches. The length of the CDR3 is 18 residues. CDR3 sequence: CASSLSTGLAGKSGELFF. CDR3 bases: TGTGCCAGCAGCTTATCCACAGGACTAGCGGGAAAGTCCGGGGAGCTGTTTTTT. Combining the CDR3 with reference TRBV11-2 and TRBJ2-2 gives the whole variable domain EAGVAQSPRYKIIEKRQSVAFWCNPISGHATLYWYQQILGQGPKLLIQFQNNGVVDDSQLPKDRFSAERLKGVDSTLKIQPAKLEDSAVYLCASSLSTGLAGKSGELFFGEGSRLTVL.

In this sample, this clonotype turned up many times. The V call is TRBV5-1, the J call TRBJ2-7, with 8 bases matching TRBD1. After removal of 2 bases from V and 3 bases from J, the junction contained 10 bases not matched to a gene. The CDR3 is made up of 16 amino acids. Germline V CDR1 and CDR2: SGHRS, YFSETQ. The CDR3 loop is CASSFLPGQAFYEQYF. The DNA for the CDR3 is TGCGCCAGCAGCTTTCTCCCGGGACAGGCCTTCTACGAGCAGTACTTC.

This clonotype was observed a handful of times. The chain is built from TRBV20-1 and TRBJ2-7; 13 nucleotides line up with TRBD2. Trimming at V came to 0 bases and at J to 3 bases, leaving 5 bases not matched to a gene. Germline-derived CDR1 and CDR2 are DFQATT and SNEGSKA (reference sequence). The CDR3 runs to 16 residues. CDR3 amino acids: CSARESGLAGHYEQYF. The CDR3 bases are TGCAGTGCTAGAGAGTCGGGACTAGCGGGGCACTACGAGCAGTACTTC.

This clonotype was seen ten or more times. The chain employs TRBV20-1 and TRBJ2-7, with 8 bases lining up with TRBD2. The CDR3 is 15 residues long. Germline CDR1 and CDR2: DFQATT and SNEGSKA (reference sequence). With 8 bases clipped from V and 6 bases from J, the junction kept 18 bases outside the gene matches. The CDR3 protein is CSSRRDRGGFGEQYF. CDR3 nucleotides: TGCAGTTCGCGAAGGGACCGGGGGGGCTTCGGCGAGCAGTACTTC.

This chain uses TRBV5-6 with TRBJ1-2, with 7 bases that match TRBD1. From germline, CDR1 is SGHDT and CDR2 YYEEEE. The trim removed 1 base at V and 8 bases at J, leaving 8 bases unmatched. The CDR3 has 14 residues. The CDR3 region has the DNA TGTGCCAGCAGCTTGACAACAGGGGCCAAGGGCTACACCTTC. Protein product: CASSLTTGAKGYTF.

This clonotype showed up many times. The CDR3 reads CASSQGGRTSGNTIYF. CDR3 DNA sequence: TGTGCCAGCAGCCAAGGAGGGCGAACCTCTGGAAACACCATATATTTT. J is TRBJ1-3 and V is TRBV3-1; D is unresolved. The CDR3 sequence is 16 residues long. In germline, CDR1 is LGHDT, CDR2 YNNKEL (reference sequence). Trimming shortened V by 1 base and J by 0 bases, and 10 bases separated the two germline ends.

V is TRBV7-2 and J is TRBJ2-2, with 7 nucleotides matching TRBD2. This CDR3 region has 16 residues. Germline V gene sequence: CDR1 SGHTA, CDR2 FQGNSA. V gave up 2 bases and J gave up 1 base; unmatched junction bases: 4. The CDR3 sequence: CASSLKAGRNTGELFF. CDR3 DNA sequence: TGTGCCAGCAGCTTAAAAGCGGGGCGGAACACCGGGGAGCTGTTTTTT.

This clonotype was observed at least ten times. The chain has TRBV6-1 and TRBJ2-3; 10 bases fit TRBD1. The V gene end was trimmed by 6 bases and the J gene end by 2 bases; junction bases not matched to a gene: 17. The CDR3 loop spans 19 amino acids. Germline V gene lookup returns CDR1 MNHNS and CDR2 SASEGT. Written as DNA, the CDR3 is TGTGCCAGCAGGACAGGGGGCGCCCGGACTAGCTGGGACACAGATACGCAGTATTTT. Translated, it gives CASRTGGARTSWDTDTQYF.

This clonotype came up many times. The chain employs TRBV20-1 and TRBJ2-7, with 9 bases matching TRBD2. CDR1 and CDR2 (germline): DFQATT, SNEGSKA (reference sequence). The CDR3 length is 15 residues. V was clipped by 4 bases and J by 5 bases; unmatched bases: 12. In DNA, the CDR3 is TGCAGTGCTATAGACGTTAGCGGGAGTAGCGACGAGCAGTACTTC. This translates into CSAIDVSGSSDEQYF.

This clonotype was recorded many times. This chain joins TRBV28 and TRBJ2-1; 8 nucleotides agree with TRBD2. The CDR3 is 15 residues long. J gave up 7 bases and V 5 bases, and 10 bases lay outside the gene matches. Per germline, CDR1 MDHEN and CDR2 SYDVKM. CDR3 in amino acids: CASSLGRGLRNEQFF. The CDR3 DNA follows: TGTGCCAGCAGTCTCGGGAGGGGTTTGAGGAATGAGCAGTTCTTC.

Many counts were recorded for this clonotype. This chain's CDR3 is CSAREAVGGELFF. In DNA form, the CDR3 reads TGCAGTGCTAGAGAGGCCGTGGGCGGGGAGCTGTTTTTT. The chain is built from TRBV20-1 and TRBJ2-2; no reliable D call. The germline V and J ends were trimmed by 0 bases and 7 bases, with 9 bases remaining between them. The CDR3 spans 13 residues. Germline CDR1 and CDR2: DFQATT and SNEGSKA (reference sequence).

Many counts were recorded for this clonotype. DNA for the CDR3: TGTGCCAGCAGTGGTATTACAGGGGGCAATCAGCCCCAGCATTTT. It is translated as CASSGITGGNQPQHF. The chain employs TRBV6-1 and TRBJ1-5, with 7 bases fitting TRBD1. With 4 bases clipped from V and 2 bases from J, the junction kept 5 bases outside the gene matches. CDR3 length: 15 residues. Germline loops: CDR1 MNHNS, CDR2 SASEGT.

This clonotype was observed many times. In DNA form, the CDR3 reads TGTGCCAGCAGTTACAGCGGGCTAGGAAATGAAAAACTGTTTTTT. Translation: CASSYSGLGNEKLFF. V usage is TRBV6-1 and J usage is TRBJ1-4, with D uncertain. Per the germline V gene, CDR1 is MNHNS and CDR2 is SASEGT. Trimming left V 5 bases short and J 5 bases short, with 15 bases between. The CDR3 is made up of 15 amino acids.

As regards this clonotype: One base away lies a much larger clone, so this may be a sequencing read error. This chain connects TRBV13 to TRBJ2-7; TRBD1 matches at 9 bases. V lost 4 bases and J lost 5; bases outside the gene matches: 15. Per germline, CDR1 PRHDT and CDR2 FYEKMQ (reference sequence). This CDR3 is 17 amino acids long. In DNA form, the CDR3 reads TGTGCCAGCAGCTCGAACATACCGGGACAGGGCCTCCACGAGCAGTACTTC. The encoded protein is CASSSNIPGQGLHEQYF. Full variable domain (outside the CDR3, taken from reference TRBV13 and TRBJ2-7): AAGVIQSPRHLIKEKRETATLKCYPIPRHDTVYWYQQGPGQDPQFLISFYEKMQSDKGSIPDRFSAQQFSDYHSELNMSSLELGDSALYFCASSSNIPGQGLHEQYFGPGTRLTVT.

Only a few counts were recorded for this clonotype. The V and J genes are TRBV3-1 and TRBJ2-2; no reliable D call. Germline CDR1 and CDR2: LGHDT and YNNKEL (reference sequence). The CDR3 consists of 14 residues. Deletions cut 1 base from V and 4 bases from J, with 7 bases between. The CDR3 loop is CASSQGSGTGELFF. As DNA, the CDR3 is TGTGCCAGCAGCCAAGGTAGTGGCACCGGGGAGCTGTTTTTT.

Ten or more counts support this clonotype. The chain's CDR3 is CASSFGGGTDTQYF. The DNA for the CDR3 is TGTGCCAGCAGTTTCGGAGGGGGCACAGATACGCAGTATTTT. The chain employs TRBV28 and TRBJ2-3, with D perhaps TRBD2 (6 bases). The V gene lost 3 bases and the J gene lost 1 base, with 8 bases spanning the gap. This CDR3 region has 14 residues. Germline CDR1 reads MDHEN; CDR2 reads SYDVKM.

This clonotype occurred many times. The CDR3 nucleotides read TGCAGTGCTGATTTAGCGGGAGGGCCGGGGGACATTCAGTACTTC. Its translation is CSADLAGGPGDIQYF. V gene TRBV20-1 combines with J gene TRBJ2-4, with TRBD2 identical over 11 bases. Per germline, CDR1 DFQATT and CDR2 SNEGSKA (reference sequence). The V segment lost 5 bases and the J segment 8 bases; nucleotides outside the gene matches: 11. This CDR3 is built from 15 residues.

The sample holds one count of this clonotype. The rearrangement joins TRBV11-1 to TRBJ2-5; 7 bases are a match to TRBD2. The CDR3 sequence is 15 residues long. Losses at the gene ends were 5 bases for V and 1 base for J; bases not matched to a gene: 7. Germline V gene sequence: CDR1 SGHAT, CDR2 FQDESV (reference sequence). The CDR3 spells CASSPTGLRQETQYF. The DNA of the CDR3 is TGTGCCAGCAGCCCGACGGGACTACGCCAAGAGACCCAGTACTTC.

This clonotype has a count of ten or more. The genes are TRBV11-2 and TRBJ2-3; D gene ambiguous. With 2 bases removed from V and 2 bases from J, the gap between germline ends came to 11 bases. The CDR3 runs to 15 residues. The V gene's germline CDR1 is SGHAT and CDR2 FQNNGV. The CDR3 protein is CASSLRPRPTDTQYF. The DNA for the CDR3 is TGTGCCAGCAGCTTACGACCACGACCCACAGATACGCAGTATTTT.

In its sample, this clonotype was seen a few times. The rearrangement joins TRBV6-1 to TRBJ1-5, with D possibly matching TRBD1 (5 bases). Germline V gene lookup returns CDR1 MNHNS and CDR2 SASEGT. The CDR3 extends over 13 amino acids. V was clipped by 6 bases and J by 5 bases, with 11 bases between them. CDR3 region: CASSRQQDQPQHF. DNA of the CDR3: TGTGCCAGCAGCCGACAACAGGATCAGCCCCAGCATTTT.

In this sample, this clonotype turned up a few times. This chain joins TRBV20-1 and TRBJ2-1; 8 nucleotides match TRBD2. V lost 4 bases and J lost 7; bases outside the gene matches: 9. The CDR3 is 14 amino acids. Germline V gene data show CDR1 as DFQATT and CDR2 as SNEGSKA (reference sequence). The chain's CDR3 is CSATGLVNMNEQFF. The CDR3 nucleotides read TGCAGTGCTACGGGACTAGTCAATATGAATGAGCAGTTCTTC.

This clonotype was counted a few times. The chain combines TRBV28 with TRBJ2-7, with D possibly matching TRBD2 (6 bases). The V end lost 4 bases, the J end lost 2 bases, and 12 bases lay between the germline ends. The CDR3 is 14 residues long. The germline CDR1 and CDR2 sequences are MDHEN and SYDVKM. The CDR3 spells CASSWAGLTYEQYF. The CDR3 nucleotides are TGTGCCAGCAGTTGGGCAGGACTAACCTACGAGCAGTACTTC.

This clonotype was found many times. The chain has TRBV10-3 and TRBJ1-1; D call uncertain. V was pared by 6 bases and J by 4 bases, with 12 bases between. This CDR3 region has 13 residues. Germline CDR1 is ENHRY and CDR2 is SYGVKD. The CDR3 protein is CAIRGTAGTEAFF. The CDR3 nucleotides are TGTGCCATCAGGGGAACTGCGGGCACTGAAGCTTTCTTT.

There are many counts of this clonotype. The V call is TRBV11-1, the J call TRBJ2-4; TRBD2 aligns across 7 bases. V lost 5 bases to trimming and J lost 0 bases; unmatched junction nucleotides: 7. CDR3 length: 16 residues. Looked up from germline, CDR1 is SGHAT and CDR2 is FQDESV (reference sequence). The CDR3 DNA sequence: TGTGCCAGCAGCCGACCGGGGGGACTAGCCAAAAACATTCAGTACTTC. This codes for CASSRPGGLAKNIQYF.